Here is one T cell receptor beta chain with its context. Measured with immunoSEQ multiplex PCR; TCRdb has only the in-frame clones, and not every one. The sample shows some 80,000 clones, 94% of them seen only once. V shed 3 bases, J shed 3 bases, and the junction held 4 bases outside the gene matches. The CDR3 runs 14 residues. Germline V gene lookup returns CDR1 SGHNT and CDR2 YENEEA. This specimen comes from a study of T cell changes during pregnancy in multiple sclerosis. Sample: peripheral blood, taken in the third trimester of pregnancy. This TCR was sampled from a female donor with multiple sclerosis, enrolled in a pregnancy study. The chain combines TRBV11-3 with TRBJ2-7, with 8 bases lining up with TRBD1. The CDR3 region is CASSLGTGGYEQYF. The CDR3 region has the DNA TGTGCCAGCAGCTTGGGCACAGGGGGCTACGAGCAGTACTTC.